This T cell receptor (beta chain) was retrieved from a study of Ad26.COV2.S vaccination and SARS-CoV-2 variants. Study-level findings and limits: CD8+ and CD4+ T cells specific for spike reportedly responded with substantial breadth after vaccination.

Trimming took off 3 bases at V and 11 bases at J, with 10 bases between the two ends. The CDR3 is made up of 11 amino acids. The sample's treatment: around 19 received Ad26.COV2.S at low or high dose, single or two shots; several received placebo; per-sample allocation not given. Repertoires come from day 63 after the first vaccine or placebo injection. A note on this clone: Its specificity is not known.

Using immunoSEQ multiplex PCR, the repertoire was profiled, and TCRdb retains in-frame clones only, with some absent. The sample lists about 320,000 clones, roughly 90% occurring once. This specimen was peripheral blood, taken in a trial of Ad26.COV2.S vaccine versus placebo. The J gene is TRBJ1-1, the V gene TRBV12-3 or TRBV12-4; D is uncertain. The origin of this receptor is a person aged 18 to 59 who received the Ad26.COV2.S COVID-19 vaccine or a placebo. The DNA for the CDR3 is TGTGCCAGCAGTTTCTCGAGGGATGCTTTCTTT. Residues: CASSFSRDAFF.